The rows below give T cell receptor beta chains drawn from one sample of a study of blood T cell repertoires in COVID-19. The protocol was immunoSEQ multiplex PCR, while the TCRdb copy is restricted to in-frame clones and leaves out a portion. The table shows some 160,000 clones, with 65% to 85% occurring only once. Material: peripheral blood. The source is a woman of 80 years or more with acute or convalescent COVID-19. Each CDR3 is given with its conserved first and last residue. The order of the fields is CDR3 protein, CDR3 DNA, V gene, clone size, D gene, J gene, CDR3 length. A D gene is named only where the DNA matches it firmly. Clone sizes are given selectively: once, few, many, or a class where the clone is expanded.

CDR3: CASSLLRGWANEQFF; DNA: TGTGCCAGCAGCCTCTTGAGGGGGTGGGCCAATGAGCAGTTCTTC; V: TRBV7-2; size: .; D: .; J: TRBJ2-1; length: 15
CDR3: CASSIGRAGGTEAFF; DNA: TGTGCCAGTAGTATAGGTCGGGCAGGGGGCACTGAAGCTTTCTTT; V: TRBV19; size: .; D: TRBD1; J: TRBJ1-1; length: 15
CDR3: CASSWTEMNTEAFF; DNA: TGTGCCAGTAGTTGGACTGAAATGAACACTGAAGCTTTCTTT; V: TRBV19; size: .; D: .; J: TRBJ1-1; length: 14
CDR3: CASSLRRLASQETQYF; DNA: TGTGCCAGCAGCTTAAGGAGACTAGCGTCACAAGAGACCCAGTACTTC; V: TRBV7-9; size: .; D: TRBD2; J: TRBJ2-5; length: 16
CDR3: CASSLSGGKGYTF; DNA: TGCGCCAGCAGCTTGTCAGGGGGCAAAGGCTACACCTTC; V: TRBV5-1; size: .; D: TRBD1; J: TRBJ1-2; length: 13
CDR3: CASSLVYYNEQFF; DNA: TGTGCCAGCAGCTTAGTGTACTACAATGAGCAGTTCTTC; V: TRBV13; size: few; D: .; J: TRBJ2-1; length: 13
CDR3: CASSLTGLNQPQHF; DNA: TGTGCCAGCAGCCTCACAGGGCTCAATCAGCCCCAGCATTTT; V: TRBV28; size: .; D: .; J: TRBJ1-5; length: 14
CDR3: CASSSKNQGPGELFF; DNA: TGTGCCAGCAGCTCGAAAAACCAGGGTCCCGGGGAGCTGTTTTTT; V: TRBV7-3; size: .; D: .; J: TRBJ2-2; length: 15
CDR3: CASSQGSSPNYEQYF; DNA: TGCGCCAGCAGCCAGGGTAGCAGTCCGAACTACGAGCAGTACTTC; V: TRBV4-1; size: .; D: .; J: TRBJ2-7; length: 15
CDR3: CASSQVRLAGISEQFF; DNA: TGCGCCAGCAGCCAAGTCCGTCTAGCGGGGATCTCGGAGCAGTTCTTC; V: TRBV4-1; size: .; D: TRBD2; J: TRBJ2-1; length: 16
CDR3: CASSTAGTSISGANVLTF; DNA: TGTGCCAGTAGTACGGCAGGGACAAGCATCTCTGGGGCCAACGTCCTGACTTTC; V: TRBV19; size: .; D: .; J: TRBJ2-6; length: 18
CDR3: CASSPWGRAPNYYEQYF; DNA: TGTGCCAGCAGCCCCTGGGGCAGGGCCCCCAATTACTACGAGCAGTACTTC; V: TRBV7-8; size: .; D: .; J: TRBJ2-7; length: 17
CDR3: CASSLWPGNYGYTF; DNA: TGTGCCAGCAGCTTGTGGCCAGGGAACTATGGCTACACCTTC; V: TRBV5-6; size: .; D: .; J: TRBJ1-2; length: 14
CDR3: CASSFSGGTGEQFF; DNA: TGCGCCAGCAGCTTCTCGGGGGGGACCGGTGAGCAGTTCTTC; V: TRBV5-1; size: once; D: TRBD2; J: TRBJ2-1; length: 14
CDR3: CASSPGPERNEKLFF; DNA: TGCGCCAGCAGCCCAGGGCCGGAACGTAATGAAAAACTGTTTTTT; V: TRBV4-1; size: .; D: .; J: TRBJ1-4; length: 15
CDR3: CASSRDFTNEKLFF; DNA: TGTGCCAGTAGTCGGGACTTTACTAATGAAAAACTGTTTTTT; V: TRBV19; size: few; D: .; J: TRBJ1-4; length: 14
CDR3: CASSLAGRGEGGYSNQPQHF; DNA: TGCGCCAGCAGCCTCGCCGGGAGGGGAGAAGGGGGCTATAGCAATCAGCCCCAGCATTTT; V: TRBV4-1; size: .; D: TRBD1; J: TRBJ1-5; length: 20
CDR3: CASSPLSGTGIQPQHF; DNA: TGTGCCAGTAGTCCCCTTTCCGGGACAGGGATTCAGCCCCAGCATTTT; V: TRBV19; size: .; D: TRBD1; J: TRBJ1-5; length: 16
CDR3: CASSRDSSSYNEQFF; DNA: TGTGCCAGCAGTCGGGACTCCAGCTCCTACAATGAGCAGTTCTTC; V: TRBV28; size: .; D: .; J: TRBJ2-1; length: 15
CDR3: CASSPGQKETQYF; DNA: TGTGCCAGCTCACCCGGACAGAAAGAGACCCAGTACTTC; V: TRBV18; size: .; D: .; J: TRBJ2-5; length: 13
CDR3: CASSQESAGGGTEAFF; DNA: TGTGCCAGCAGCCAAGAGTCAGCCGGGGGTGGCACTGAAGCTTTCTTT; V: TRBV3-1/TRBV3-2; size: .; D: .; J: TRBJ1-1; length: 16
CDR3: CASSPGGATDEKLFF; DNA: TGTGCCAGCAGCCCCGGGGGGGCGACCGATGAAAAACTGTTTTTT; V: TRBV11-3; size: few; D: .; J: TRBJ1-4; length: 15
CDR3: CASSPPGLAREQYF; DNA: TGCGCCAGCAGCCCTCCGGGACTAGCGCGCGAGCAGTACTTC; V: TRBV4-1; size: .; D: TRBD2; J: TRBJ2-7; length: 14
CDR3: CASRAGPQIYEQYF; DNA: TGTGCCAGCAGAGCGGGACCTCAAATCTACGAGCAGTACTTC; V: TRBV2; size: .; D: TRBD2; J: TRBJ2-7; length: 14
CDR3: CASSEFVYGFRVGEQFF; DNA: TGTGCCAGCAGTGAATTTGTTTATGGGTTCAGGGTGGGTGAGCAGTTCTTC; V: TRBV2; size: .; D: .; J: TRBJ2-1; length: 17
CDR3: CASSAGQPVNTGELFF; DNA: TGTGCCAGCAGTGCGGGACAGCCGGTGAACACCGGGGAGCTGTTTTTT; V: TRBV2; size: .; D: TRBD1; J: TRBJ2-2; length: 16
CDR3: CASSQVETANYGYTF; DNA: TGCGCCAGCAGCCAAGTCGAGACAGCAAACTATGGCTACACCTTC; V: TRBV4-1; size: .; D: .; J: TRBJ1-2; length: 15
CDR3: CASSLLQGGYNEQFF; DNA: TGTGCCAGTAGCCTGCTACAGGGGGGCTACAATGAGCAGTTCTTC; V: TRBV19; size: .; D: TRBD1; J: TRBJ2-1; length: 15
CDR3: CASIPGLVNTGELFF; DNA: TGTGCCAGCATCCCGGGACTTGTGAACACCGGGGAGCTGTTTTTT; V: TRBV7-9; size: .; D: .; J: TRBJ2-2; length: 15
CDR3: CASSPGQGVRTEAFF; DNA: TGTGCCAGTAGTCCTGGACAGGGGGTGCGCACTGAAGCTTTCTTT; V: TRBV19; size: .; D: TRBD1; J: TRBJ1-1; length: 15
CDR3: CASTRTGSDYGYTF; DNA: TGTGCCAGCACCCGGACAGGGAGCGACTATGGCTACACCTTC; V: TRBV9; size: .; D: TRBD1; J: TRBJ1-2; length: 14
CDR3: CASSFGQENTEAFF; DNA: TGCGCCAGCAGCTTTGGACAGGAGAACACTGAAGCTTTCTTT; V: TRBV5-1; size: .; D: TRBD1; J: TRBJ1-1; length: 14
CDR3: CATSDPGGASGSYEQYF; DNA: TGTGCCACCAGTGATCCCGGCGGGGCTAGCGGGTCCTACGAGCAGTACTTC; V: TRBV24-1; size: .; D: TRBD2; J: TRBJ2-7; length: 17
CDR3: CASSLMPGLADYNEQFF; DNA: TGCGCCAGCAGCTTAATGCCTGGACTAGCGGACTACAATGAGCAGTTCTTC; V: TRBV5-1; size: few; D: TRBD2; J: TRBJ2-1; length: 17
CDR3: CASSWGTGQETQYF; DNA: TGTGCCAGCAGCTGGGGTACAGGGCAAGAGACCCAGTACTTC; V: TRBV5-6; size: .; D: .; J: TRBJ2-5; length: 14
CDR3: CASSLQGQGYEQYF; DNA: TGTGCCAGCAGCTTACAGGGACAGGGCTACGAGCAGTACTTC; V: TRBV11-3; size: .; D: TRBD1; J: TRBJ2-7; length: 14
CDR3: CASSLGQRNTEAFF; DNA: TGTGCCAGCAGCTTGGGACAGAGGAACACTGAAGCTTTCTTT; V: TRBV5-6; size: .; D: .; J: TRBJ1-1; length: 14
CDR3: CASSPKQLSTDTQYF; DNA: TGTGCCAGCTCACCCAAACAGCTTAGCACAGATACGCAGTATTTT; V: TRBV18; size: .; D: .; J: TRBJ2-3; length: 15
CDR3: CASSVGMEGSPLHF; DNA: TGTGCCAGCAGTGTGGGCATGGAAGGTTCACCCCTCCACTTT; V: TRBV2; size: .; D: .; J: TRBJ1-6; length: 14
CDR3: CASSPRGSSYNEQFF; DNA: TGTGCCAGCAGCCCGCGGGGAAGCTCCTACAATGAGCAGTTCTTC; V: TRBV5-6; size: .; D: .; J: TRBJ2-1; length: 15
CDR3: CASSRDRRNTGELFF; DNA: TGTGCCAGCAGCCGGGACAGGAGGAACACCGGGGAGCTGTTTTTT; V: TRBV7-2; size: .; D: TRBD1; J: TRBJ2-2; length: 15
CDR3: CASSGQGNQPQHF; DNA: TGTGCCAGCAGCGGACAGGGCAATCAGCCCCAGCATTTT; V: TRBV2; size: .; D: TRBD1; J: TRBJ1-5; length: 13
CDR3: CASSPPSSQETQYF; DNA: TGTGCCAGCTCACCACCTTCCAGCCAAGAGACCCAGTACTTC; V: TRBV18; size: .; D: .; J: TRBJ2-5; length: 14
CDR3: CASTGDNEQFF; DNA: TGCGCCAGTACCGGGGACAATGAGCAGTTCTTC; V: TRBV5-1; size: .; D: .; J: TRBJ2-1; length: 11
CDR3: CASSLRVQGDTEAFF; DNA: TGCGCCAGCAGCTTGAGGGTTCAAGGGGACACTGAAGCTTTCTTT; V: TRBV5-1; size: .; D: .; J: TRBJ1-1; length: 15
CDR3: CASSLSGRALNEQFF; DNA: TGTGCCAGCTCACTTAGCGGGAGGGCCCTGAATGAGCAGTTCTTC; V: TRBV18; size: .; D: TRBD2; J: TRBJ2-1; length: 15
CDR3: CASRKRAGGAFF; DNA: TGTGCCAGCAGAAAAAGGGCCGGGGGAGCTTTCTTT; V: TRBV6-5; size: few; D: .; J: TRBJ1-1; length: 12
CDR3: CATLTRMNTEAFF; DNA: TGTGCCACCCTGACAAGAATGAACACTGAAGCTTTCTTT; V: TRBV12-3/TRBV12-4; size: .; D: .; J: TRBJ1-1; length: 13
CDR3: CSVVPGDRDHYGYTF; DNA: TGCAGCGTTGTCCCCGGGGACAGGGATCATTATGGCTACACCTTC; V: TRBV29-1; size: .; D: TRBD1; J: TRBJ1-2; length: 15
CDR3: CASTLTAGNEQFF; DNA: TGTGCCAGCACTCTCACGGCAGGGAATGAGCAGTTCTTC; V: TRBV7-2; size: .; D: .; J: TRBJ2-1; length: 13
CDR3: CASSLVSGETQYF; DNA: TGTGCCAGCAGCTTAGTGTCGGGGGAGACCCAGTACTTC; V: TRBV7-2; size: .; D: .; J: TRBJ2-5; length: 13
CDR3: CASSWAGTGGSYEQYF; DNA: TGTGCCAGCAGTTGGGCCGGGACAGGGGGCTCCTACGAGCAGTACTTC; V: TRBV6-5; size: .; D: TRBD1; J: TRBJ2-7; length: 16
CDR3: CASSRGSGANVLTF; DNA: TGTGCCAGCAGCCGGGGCTCTGGGGCCAACGTCCTGACTTTC; V: TRBV7-9; size: .; D: .; J: TRBJ2-6; length: 14
CDR3: CASSPQGGTSYEQYF; DNA: TGCGCCAGCAGCCCCCAGGGTGGGACTTCCTACGAGCAGTACTTC; V: TRBV5-1; size: .; D: .; J: TRBJ2-7; length: 15